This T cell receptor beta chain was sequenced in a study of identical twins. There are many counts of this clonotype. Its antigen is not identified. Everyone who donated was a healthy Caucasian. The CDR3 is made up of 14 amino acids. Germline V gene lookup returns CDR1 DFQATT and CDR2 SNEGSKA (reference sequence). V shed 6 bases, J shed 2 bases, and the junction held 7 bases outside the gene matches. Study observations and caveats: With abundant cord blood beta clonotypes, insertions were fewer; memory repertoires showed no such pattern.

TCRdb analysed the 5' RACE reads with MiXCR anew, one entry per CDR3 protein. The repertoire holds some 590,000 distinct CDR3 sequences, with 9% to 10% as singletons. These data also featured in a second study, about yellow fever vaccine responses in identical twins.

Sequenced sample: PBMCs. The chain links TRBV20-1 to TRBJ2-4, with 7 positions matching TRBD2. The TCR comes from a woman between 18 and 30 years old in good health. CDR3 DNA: TGCAGTGCGGGGGAGGGAGGTTCCAAAAACATTCAGTACTTC. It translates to CSAGEGGSKNIQYF.